This is a list of T cell receptor beta chains from one sample in a study of Ad26.COV2.S vaccination and SARS-CoV-2 variants. The protocol was immunoSEQ multiplex PCR, while the TCRdb copy is restricted to in-frame clones and leaves out a portion. The sample consists of 200,000 to 300,000 clones, approximately 88% of them appearing once. This sample comprised peripheral blood, obtained in a trial of Ad26.COV2.S vaccine versus placebo. The receptors here all came from a person between 18 and 59 years old who received the Ad26.COV2.S COVID-19 vaccine or a placebo. The CDR3 runs from the conserved cysteine through the conserved F or W. D genes are given only for firm matches. Clone size is not always given. Where it is, it says once, few, many or a class for expanded clones.

d_call	clone_size	v_call	j_call	cdr3_nt	cdr3_aa
-	few	TRBV6-5	TRBJ1-1	TGTGCCAGCTACATACCCTCTGGGACTGAAGCTTTCTTT	CASYIPSGTEAFF
TRBD1	few	TRBV14	TRBJ1-6	TGTGCCAGCAGCCCCGGGACAGGGTCACATTCACCCCTCCACTTT	CASSPGTGSHSPLHF
-	few	TRBV3-1/TRBV3-2	TRBJ1-6	TGTGCCAGCAGCCCTAGGCCCATATCACCCCTCCACTTT	CASSPRPISPLHF
TRBD2	-	TRBV19	TRBJ2-1	TGTGCCAGTGTCCACGGGGGGGCGAACAATGAGCAGTTCTTC	CASVHGGANNEQFF
-	-	TRBV28	TRBJ2-7	TGTGCCAGCAGTTTACGCGGGTACGAGCAGTACTTC	CASSLRGYEQYF
-	-	TRBV24-1	TRBJ2-2	TGTGCCACCAGTGACCCCGGCGGTAGCACCGGGGAGCTGTTTTTT	CATSDPGGSTGELFF
-	-	TRBV6-2/TRBV6-3	TRBJ2-7	TGTGCCAGCAGCACCCTTGCAAGTAGCTCCTACGAGCAGTACTTC	CASSTLASSSYEQYF
-	-	TRBV6-2/TRBV6-3	TRBJ2-1	TGTGCCAGCAGTTACGGGCCTAACAATGAGCAGTTCTTC	CASSYGPNNEQFF
-	-	TRBV10-2	TRBJ2-1	TGCGCCAGCGGTCGGAGGGAGCAGTTCTTC	CASGRREQFF
TRBD2	-	TRBV28	TRBJ2-1	TGTGCCAGCAGTTCCCCTCGGACTAGTCCCTACAATGAGCAGTTCTTC	CASSSPRTSPYNEQFF
-	-	TRBV18	TRBJ2-1	TGTGCCAGCTCCCCTCTCGGCTCCTACAATGAGCAGTTCTTC	CASSPLGSYNEQFF
TRBD2	-	TRBV6-2/TRBV6-3	TRBJ2-2	TGTGCCAGCAGTTACCCCCGACTAGCTCGGGGGGAGCTGTTTTTT	CASSYPRLARGELFF
-	-	TRBV25-1	TRBJ2-1	TGTGCCAGCAGTGAATACGGAGGGCAGGATGAGCAGTTCTTC	CASSEYGGQDEQFF
-	-	TRBV9	TRBJ2-5	TGTGCCAGCAGCGTAGACCCTAGTATCGAGACCCAGTACTTC	CASSVDPSIETQYF
TRBD1	-	TRBV4-1	TRBJ1-6	TGCGCCAGCAGCCAAGATCCTGGTGACAGGGAATTTTCACCCCTCCACTTT	CASSQDPGDREFSPLHF
TRBD1	-	TRBV5-1	TRBJ2-5	TGCGCCAGCAGCCCTGGACAGGCCCGCGGAGAGACCCAGTACTTC	CASSPGQARGETQYF
TRBD1	-	TRBV4-3	TRBJ2-7	TGCGCCAGCAGCCAAGATGGACAGGGGTTCTACGAGCAGTACTTC	CASSQDGQGFYEQYF
TRBD1	-	TRBV19	TRBJ2-2	TGTGCCAGTAGTAGTACTCAGGGGGCGCTGACCGGGGAGCTGTTTTTT	CASSSTQGALTGELFF
TRBD1	-	TRBV6-5	TRBJ2-5	TGTGCCAGCAGTCGGGACAGGGTATTAGGAGAGACCCAGTACTTC	CASSRDRVLGETQYF
-	-	TRBV6-4	TRBJ2-3	TGTGCCAGCAGTATCCACCGGGATACGCAGTATTTT	CASSIHRDTQYF
TRBD2	-	TRBV7-3	TRBJ2-6	TGTGCCAGCAGCCCGGGACTAGCGGGATTCTCTGGGGCCAACGTCCTGACTTTC	CASSPGLAGFSGANVLTF
-	few	TRBV3-1/TRBV3-2	TRBJ1-1	TGTGCCAGCAGCCAGGGCAGGGCCACTGAAGCTTTCTTT	CASSQGRATEAFF
TRBD1	-	TRBV3-1/TRBV3-2	TRBJ1-1	TGTGCCAGCAGCCAAGCAGGGACAGCTAACACTGAAGCTTTCTTT	CASSQAGTANTEAFF
TRBD1	-	TRBV2	TRBJ2-5	TGTGCCACTGAGGGACAGCACCAAGAGACCCAGTACTTC	CATEGQHQETQYF
TRBD1	-	TRBV18	TRBJ2-1	TGTGTCAGCTCACCACGGACAGGGGAAGGGTTCAATGAGCAGTTCTTC	CVSSPRTGEGFNEQFF
-	-	TRBV6-5	TRBJ1-5	TGTGCCAGCAGTTCCTCGGGACCCAATCAGCCCCAGCATTTT	CASSSSGPNQPQHF
TRBD1	-	TRBV28	TRBJ1-2	TGTGCCAGTAGAGGGGGCGGTAGTCTCTATGGCTACACCTTC	CASRGGGSLYGYTF
-	-	TRBV30	TRBJ1-2	TGTGCCTGGGCCCTCGGACATCCCTCCTATGGCTACACCTTC	CAWALGHPSYGYTF
-	-	TRBV10-3	TRBJ2-5	TGTGCCATCAGTGAGTCAGGGAGAGGATTTATGAGGTACTTC	CAISESGRGFMRYF
TRBD1	once	TRBV7-2	TRBJ1-2	TGTGCCAGCAGCTTAGTTTCAGGGGGCGAAGACCGGGGCTACACCTTC	CASSLVSGGEDRGYTF
TRBD2	-	TRBV6-4	TRBJ2-2	TGTGCCAGCAGTGACTCTTGGGCTAGCGGGGCTGCGAACACCGGGGAGCTGTTTTTT	CASSDSWASGAANTGELFF
TRBD1	once	TRBV7-3	TRBJ1-1	TGTGCCAGCAGCGTACGACAGGGAAATGAAGCTTTCTTT	CASSVRQGNEAFF
-	-	TRBV7-9	TRBJ1-1	TGTGCCAGCAGCTACCACTACCATGGTGTCACTGAAGCTTTCTTT	CASSYHYHGVTEAFF
-	-	TRBV5-4	TRBJ2-5	TGTGCCAGCAGCCTAGATTTTACTCCGGGCCCCAACCTCCTGGAGACCCAGTACTTC	CASSLDFTPGPNLLETQYF
-	-	TRBV27	TRBJ2-7	TGTGCCAGCAACCCGGGGCGGGACCCCGCCTACGAGCAGTACTTC	CASNPGRDPAYEQYF
-	-	TRBV18	TRBJ1-3	TGTGCCAGCTCACCCACGGGCACCTCTGGAAACACCATATATTTT	CASSPTGTSGNTIYF
-	-	TRBV28	TRBJ2-3	TGTGCCAGCAGCCTCGCTGGAGCGGAGGGGGCAGATACGCAGTATTTT	CASSLAGAEGADTQYF
-	many	TRBV4-1	TRBJ1-5	TGCGCCAGCAGCCCTCCAGGGATCAGCAATCAGCCCCAGCATTTT	CASSPPGISNQPQHF
TRBD1	-	TRBV25-1	TRBJ2-2	TGTGCCAGCAGCCAGGGACAGACGAACACCGGGGAGCTGTTTTTT	CASSQGQTNTGELFF
-	-	TRBV28	TRBJ2-7	TGTGCCAGCAGTCGATACTTGGCCGGAAAGGGAGAAATGTACGAGCAGTACTTC	CASSRYLAGKGEMYEQYF
TRBD1	-	TRBV6-5	TRBJ1-4	TGTGCCAGCAGTAAGGGACAGGCAACTAATGAAAAACTGTTTTTT	CASSKGQATNEKLFF
-	-	TRBV7-6	TRBJ1-3	TGTGCCAGCAGCTCCTCCGCTGCGGGAGGGCGAGGAGACACCATATATTTT	CASSSSAAGGRGDTIYF
TRBD1	-	TRBV24-1	TRBJ1-2	TGTGCCACCAGTGATTTCGGGACAGCCTATGGCTACACCTTC	CATSDFGTAYGYTF
-	-	TRBV6-5	TRBJ1-2	TGTGCCAGCAGTTACGGAATCCAGGGCTATGGCTACACCTTC	CASSYGIQGYGYTF
-	-	TRBV10-2	TRBJ1-4	TGCGCCAGCAGTGAGTCGGGGGGGCTTAATGAAAAACTGTTTTTT	CASSESGGLNEKLFF
TRBD1	-	TRBV19	TRBJ1-1	TGTGCCAGTAGGGCGACAGGGGGAAGAACTGAAGCTTTCTTT	CASRATGGRTEAFF
-	-	TRBV20-1	TRBJ2-7	TGCAGTGCTAGAGCGGGATTAGAGCAGTACTTC	CSARAGLEQYF
-	few	TRBV28	TRBJ2-7	TGTGCCAGCAGGCTGGGGGCAGGGAACTCCTACGAGCAGTACTTC	CASRLGAGNSYEQYF
-	few	TRBV28	TRBJ1-2	TGTGCCAGCAGTTCACAGGGTCTCGGCTACACCTTC	CASSSQGLGYTF
TRBD1	few	TRBV28	TRBJ2-4	TGTGCCAGCAGGCCGGGACAGGGGTATTTTGGCATTCAGTACTTC	CASRPGQGYFGIQYF